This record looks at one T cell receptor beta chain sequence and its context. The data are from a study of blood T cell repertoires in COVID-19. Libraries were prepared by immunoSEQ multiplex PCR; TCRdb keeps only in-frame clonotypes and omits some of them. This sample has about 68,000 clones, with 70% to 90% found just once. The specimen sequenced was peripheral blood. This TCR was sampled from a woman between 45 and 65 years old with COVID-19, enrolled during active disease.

CDR3 amino acids: CASSLSGQTYEQYF. In nucleotides, the CDR3 is TGCGCCAGCAGCTTGAGCGGACAGACCTACGAGCAGTACTTC. V is TRBV5-1 and J is TRBJ2-7; maybe TRBD1 (6 bases). The V end lost 1 base, the J end lost 2 bases, and 10 bases lay between the germline ends. The CDR3 covers 14 residues. The germline gives CDR1 SGHRS, CDR2 YFSETQ.